This passage covers 9 T cell receptor beta chains from one sample sequenced in a study of blood T cell repertoires in COVID-19. The table came from immunoSEQ multiplex PCR; TCRdb's copy has only in-frame clones and leaves some out. The data hold approximately 110,000 clones, with around 89% observed a single time. The source material was peripheral blood. These receptors originate from a woman aged 50 to 65 with acute or convalescent COVID-19.

The chain recombines TRBV7-3 with TRBJ2-1; weak D call: TRBD2 (6 bases). The CDR3 spans 17 residues. Germline CDR1 is SGHTA and CDR2 is FQGTGA. Deletions cut 3 bases from V and 1 base from J, with 16 bases between. CDR3 residues: CASSLGPGELSYNEQFF. CDR3 nucleotides: TGTGCCAGCAGCTTGGGCCCGGGGGAGTTATCCTACAATGAGCAGTTCTTC.

The rearrangement uses TRBV5-6 and TRBJ2-5, with TRBD1 as a possible D gene (5 bases). The germline V gene encodes CDR1 SGHDT and CDR2 YYEEEE. V lost 5 bases, J lost 6 bases, and 17 bases lay in between. The CDR3 spans 14 residues. The CDR3 DNA reads as TGTGCCAGCAGTACCGGGCGGCAGGGTAAGACCCAGTACTTC. This codes for CASSTGRQGKTQYF.

V usage is TRBV24-1 and J usage is TRBJ1-1; 8 bases fit TRBD1. CDR3 length: 12 amino acids. Germline CDR1 KGHDR, CDR2 SFDVKD. J was trimmed by 7 bases and V by 7 bases; bases with no gene match: 4. CDR3 DNA: TGTGCCACCAGCCGGACAGGGCTTGAAGCTTTCTTT. Its translation is CATSRTGLEAFF.

This chain uses TRBV2 with TRBJ1-1; a weak D match, TRBD1 (5 bases). CDR1 and CDR2 from the germline V gene are SNHLY and FYNNEI. The CDR3 totals 14 residues. V lost 0 bases and J lost 4, with 9 bases in between. The CDR3: CASSEARQLTEAFF. The CDR3 DNA reads TGTGCCAGCAGTGAAGCCAGACAGCTCACTGAAGCTTTCTTT.

This chain uses TRBV19 with TRBJ1-5; 9 nucleotides agree with TRBD1. The CDR3 has 14 amino acids. Germline trimming cut 6 bases from V and 4 bases from J; bases unmatched to any gene: 4. From germline, CDR1 is LNHDA and CDR2 SQIVND (reference sequence). The CDR3 DNA sequence: TGTGCCAGTAGGGTCGGACAGGGGAATCAGCCCCAGCATTTT. Amino acid sequence: CASRVGQGNQPQHF.

The chain has TRBV4-1 and TRBJ1-2; the D gene is possibly TRBD1 (5 bases). CDR3 length equals 16 residues. V was trimmed by 0 bases and J by 6 bases, leaving 17 bases between them. Germline V lookup: CDR1 MGHRA, CDR2 YSYEKL. The CDR3 is CASSQDPSQGGDGYTF. The CDR3 DNA sequence: TGCGCCAGCAGCCAAGACCCTTCTCAGGGAGGGGATGGCTACACCTTC.

The genes are TRBV5-8 and TRBJ2-7; D gene ambiguous. Looked up from germline, CDR1 is SGHTS and CDR2 is YDEGEE. V was clipped by 4 bases and J by 4 bases, with 6 bases between them. The CDR3 runs 11 residues. The CDR3 DNA sequence: TGTGCCAGCAGCACTATATACGAGCAGTACTTC. Translation: CASSTIYEQYF.

The chain links TRBV3-1 (or the pseudogene TRBV3-2) to TRBJ1-2; D may be TRBD1 (6 bases). V was cut by 4 bases and J by 6 bases, with 15 bases left in between. Germline CDR1 LGHDT, CDR2 YNNKEL (reference sequence). The length of the CDR3 is 14 residues. In nucleotides, the CDR3 is TGTGCCAGCAGCCCCGGACCCCAGGGGAATGGCTACACCTTC. Its protein product is CASSPGPQGNGYTF.

The chain employs TRBV9 and TRBJ2-6; possibly TRBD2 for D (6 bases). Germline lookup yields CDR1 SGDLS and CDR2 YYNGEE. With 4 bases removed from V and 3 bases from J, the gap between germline ends came to 11 bases. This CDR3 has 15 residues. Written as DNA, the CDR3 is TGTGCCAGCAGCCCACGGGGAGGTGGGGCCAACGTCCTGACTTTC. The encoded protein is CASSPRGGGANVLTF.